Each of the 18 T cell receptor beta chains below was sequenced from the same sample in a study of blood T cell repertoires in COVID-19. The data were produced by immunoSEQ multiplex PCR, yet TCRdb's version contains in-frame clones alone and is incomplete. The sample has 130,000 or so clones, roughly 77% seen once. The source material was peripheral blood. These receptors originate from a man aged 60 to 69 with active or convalescent COVID-19.

This clone has only a few counts. This rearrangement joins TRBV5-5 to TRBJ2-7; D call uncertain. The germline V and J ends were trimmed by 1 base and 2 bases, with 4 bases remaining between them. The CDR3 loop spans 12 amino acids. Germline CDR1 SGHKS, CDR2 YYEKEE (reference sequence). DNA of the CDR3: TGTGCCAGCAGCTTGACAACCTACGAGCAGTACTTC. It yields the protein CASSLTTYEQYF.

J is TRBJ2-7 and V is TRBV28; 9 positions match TRBD1. V trimming: 1 base; J trimming: 5 bases; junction bases outside the gene matches: 18. The germline V gene encodes CDR1 MDHEN and CDR2 SYDVKM. The CDR3 contains 19 residues. CDR3 sequence: CASSLFRKPRDRVFHEQYF. CDR3 sequence (DNA): TGTGCCAGCAGTTTATTTCGCAAGCCTCGGGACAGGGTTTTCCACGAGCAGTACTTC.

This clone was recorded a few times. V and J are TRBV28 and TRBJ1-2, with D perhaps TRBD1 (5 bases). In germline, CDR1 is MDHEN, CDR2 SYDVKM. The CDR3 loop spans 14 amino acids. Trimming took off 5 bases at V and 5 bases at J, with 15 bases between the two ends. The CDR3 protein is CASSPLRVGYGYTF. The CDR3 nucleotides are TGTGCCAGCAGTCCTCTCAGGGTAGGGTATGGCTACACCTTC.

The rearrangement joins TRBV4-1 to TRBJ1-5; no firm D call. Germline V gene data show CDR1 as MGHRA and CDR2 as YSYEKL. Trimming removed 2 bases from V and 5 bases from J, with 16 bases in between. This CDR3 is 16 amino acids long. The CDR3 reads CASSQPGAVHYQPQHF. For the CDR3, the DNA is TGCGCCAGCAGCCAACCCGGTGCGGTTCACTATCAGCCCCAGCATTTT.

This clone was detected once. This chain links TRBV30 with TRBJ1-2; no clear D. V lost 1 base to trimming and J lost 8 bases, with 11 bases between them. The CDR3 is made up of 12 amino acids. Germline CDR1 and CDR2: GTSNPN and SVGIG (reference sequence). This CDR3 is CAWSEAESGYTF. The CDR3 DNA reads TGTGCCTGGAGTGAGGCGGAATCGGGCTACACCTTC.

As to this clone: Other nucleotide sequences in the sample specify the same CDR3. V and J are TRBV5-5 and TRBJ2-2, with D perhaps matching TRBD2 (5 bases). The CDR3 spans 15 residues. Germline CDR1 SGHKS, CDR2 YYEKEE (reference sequence). Trimming took 0 bases from V and 2 from J, leaving 8 bases between them. The CDR3 DNA follows: TGTGCCAGCAGCTTGGGGCGGACTAACACCGGGGAGCTGTTTTTT. Translation: CASSLGRTNTGELFF.

The V call is TRBV6-5, the J call TRBJ2-3; 10 nucleotides line up with TRBD2. Per the germline V gene, CDR1 is MNHEY and CDR2 is SVGAGI. The CDR3 is 16 residues long. The trim removed 4 bases at V and 0 bases at J, leaving 4 bases unmatched. Here the CDR3 reads CASSSPSGSSTDTQYF. In nucleotides, the CDR3 is TGTGCCAGCAGTTCTCCTAGCGGGAGTAGCACAGATACGCAGTATTTT.

The CDR3 bases are TGTGCCAGCAGTTTGGGAGGGGCGAGCACTGAAGCTTTCTTT. This codes for CASSLGGASTEAFF. The rearrangement links TRBV27 to TRBJ1-1, with D maybe TRBD1 (5 bases). The V gene lost 3 bases and the J gene lost 4 bases, with 12 bases spanning the gap. The CDR3 totals 14 residues. CDR1 and CDR2 (germline): MNHEY, SMNVEV (reference sequence).

The rearrangement links TRBV5-1 to TRBJ2-7; 7 bases align to TRBD2. In germline, CDR1 is SGHRS, CDR2 YFSETQ. Trimming removed 2 bases from V and 5 bases from J; junction bases left unmatched: 4. This CDR3 has 13 amino acids. CDR3 in amino acids: CASSLSGKHEQYF. The CDR3, as DNA: TGCGCCAGCAGCTTAAGCGGGAAGCACGAGCAGTACTTC.

The chain joins TRBV7-2 to TRBJ2-7, with TRBD1 matching over 7 bases. J was trimmed by 6 bases and V by 2 bases; bases with no gene match: 13. Germline V lookup: CDR1 SGHTA, CDR2 FQGNSA. CDR3 length: 16 amino acids. The CDR3 protein is CASSLRVRTGKSEQYF. CDR3 coding DNA: TGTGCCAGCAGCTTAAGGGTCAGGACAGGAAAATCCGAGCAGTACTTC.

V and J are TRBV28 and TRBJ2-1; TRBD2 is a possible D gene (5 bases). Trimming shortened V by 6 bases and J by 3 bases, and 9 bases separated the two germline ends. Germline CDR1 and CDR2: MDHEN and SYDVKM. This CDR3 spans 13 amino acids. CDR3 sequence (DNA): TGTGCCAGCAGGGGTAGCGACTACAATGAGCAGTTCTTC. This codes for CASRGSDYNEQFF. Based on the CDR3 plus reference TRBV28 and TRBJ2-1, the full variable domain is DVKVTQSSRYLVKRTGEKVFLECVQDMDHENMFWYRQDPGLGLRLIYFSYDVKMKEKGDIPEGYSVSREKKERFSLILESASTNQTSMYLCASRGSDYNEQFFGPGTRLTVL.

The chain links TRBV7-2 to TRBJ2-2; a possible D gene is TRBD2 (7 bases). Germline CDR1 and CDR2: SGHTA and FQGNSA. Trimming left V 1 base short and J 4 bases short, with 16 bases between. The CDR3 contains 17 residues. CDR3 protein: CASSLVSRGAGTGELFF. The DNA for the CDR3 is TGTGCCAGCAGCTTAGTTTCCCGGGGGGCTGGCACCGGGGAGCTGTTTTTT.

In this sample, this clone turned up a few times. The V and J genes are TRBV5-4 and TRBJ1-6; perhaps TRBD1 as D (6 bases). CDR3 length: 13 residues. Germline V gene sequence: CDR1 SGHNT, CDR2 YYREEE (reference sequence). V was shortened by 5 bases and J by 8 bases, with 11 bases between the two germline ends. The DNA of the CDR3 is TGTGCCAGCAGTTCTGAGGGGGATTCACCCCTCCACTTT. It yields the protein CASSSEGDSPLHF.

Here the CDR3 DNA reads TGTGCCAGCAGTGTACAGGGTACAGGCTATGGCTACACCTTC. Its translation is CASSVQGTGYGYTF. This chain connects TRBV2 to TRBJ1-2; D is possibly TRBD1 (6 bases). V lost 4 bases to trimming and J lost 4 bases, with 13 bases between them. Germline values: CDR1 SNHLY, CDR2 FYNNEI. This CDR3 region has 14 residues.

The rearrangement uses TRBV4-2 and TRBJ2-1; 7 positions agree with TRBD2. Trimming at V came to 0 bases and at J to 1 base, leaving 0 bases not matched to a gene. The germline gives CDR1 LGHNA, CDR2 YNFKEQ. The CDR3 extends over 15 amino acids. Here the CDR3 reads CASSQDGGSYNEQFF. CDR3 in DNA: TGTGCCAGCAGCCAAGACGGGGGGTCCTACAATGAGCAGTTCTTC.

This chain connects TRBV5-8 to TRBJ2-4; D is unclear. Trimming pared 7 bases from V and 5 bases from J, leaving 10 bases between. Germline CDR1 reads SGHTS; CDR2 reads YDEGEE. CDR3 length: 12 residues. DNA for the CDR3: TGTGCCAGCGCGCTACGGGAAAACATTCAGTACTTC. This translates into CASALRENIQYF.

The chain carries TRBV15 and TRBJ2-2; 9 positions match TRBD1. CDR1 LNHNV and CDR2 YYDKDF come from the germline V gene (reference sequence). V was clipped by 0 bases and J by 1 base; unmatched bases: 3. This CDR3 spans 17 amino acids. CDR3 residues: CATSRDLTGGNTGELFF. In nucleotides, the CDR3 is TGTGCCACCAGCAGAGATTTGACAGGGGGGAACACCGGGGAGCTGTTTTTT.

The table lists this clone with a few counts. V gene TRBV7-9 combines with J gene TRBJ2-4; 9 positions match TRBD1. The CDR3 sequence is 14 residues long. CDR1 is SEHNR, CDR2 FQNEAQ, per germline (reference sequence). V trimming: 3 bases; J trimming: 6 bases; junction bases outside the gene matches: 3. CDR3 amino acids: CASSLGQGGNIQYF. DNA for the CDR3: TGTGCCAGCAGCTTGGGACAGGGCGGAAACATTCAGTACTTC.